Presented here are 2 T cell receptor beta chains from one specimen sequenced in a study of blood T cells in healthy people across ages. Sample-barcoded 5' priming and a J-beta primer mix drove a second PCR of roughly 7 to 11 cycles. TCRdb itself ran the 5' RACE reads through MiXCR, one entry per CDR3 protein. The data contain 600,000 to 850,000 distinct CDR3 sequences, 43% of them singletons. The material sequenced was blood. The receptors here all came from a woman in her fifties or sixties in good health.

This clonotype was seen just once. Being one base from a much bigger clone, this may be a read error. The genes are TRBV2 and TRBJ2-1, with TRBD1 identical over 11 bases. The tail of the sequence fits TRBJ2-7 better, so the J call may be wrong. Germline CDR1 and CDR2: SNHLY and FYNNEI. CDR3 length: 15 amino acids. For the CDR3, the DNA is TGTGCCAGCATCACCGGACAGGGGGCTCGGAATGAGCAGTACTTC. Amino acid sequence: CASITGQGARNEQYF.

The rearrangement joins TRBV27 to TRBJ1-3; D is undetermined. This CDR3 region has 13 residues. Germline V gene sequence: CDR1 MNHEY, CDR2 SMNVEV (reference sequence). With 7 bases removed from V and 4 bases from J, the gap between germline ends came to 11 bases. The CDR3 nucleotides read TGTGCCAGCACCTCTTATCGGGGAAACACCATATATTTT. This encodes CASTSYRGNTIYF.